Listed here are 5 T cell receptor beta chains from one sample, sequenced in a study of T cell responses to AZD1222 COVID-19 vaccine. Sequencing was performed with immunoSEQ multiplex PCR; in TCRdb, only in-frame clones are kept and a portion is missing. Of 130,000 or so clones listed, over 75% are singletons. The source material was peripheral blood, sampled on day 0 of AZD1222 vaccination. The receptors were gathered from an adult in good health.

This clone was recorded only once. This sequence joins TRBV19 and TRBJ1-5; 7 bases align to TRBD1. CDR3 size: 14 residues. Germline values: CDR1 LNHDA, CDR2 SQIVND (reference sequence). The trim removed 3 bases at V and 7 bases at J, leaving 6 bases unmatched. The CDR3: CASSIRRGRQPQHF. For the CDR3, the DNA is TGTGCCAGTAGTATTCGCAGGGGGAGACAGCCCCAGCATTTT.

The gene calls are TRBV19 and TRBJ1-5; possible D gene TRBD1, 6 bases. The CDR3 contains 14 residues. Germline CDR1 reads LNHDA; CDR2 reads SQIVND (reference sequence). Trimming pared 4 bases from V and 3 bases from J, leaving 10 bases between. This CDR3 is CASSTDRNNQPQHF. The CDR3 bases are TGTGCCAGTAGTACGGACAGAAACAATCAGCCCCAGCATTTT.

This chain uses TRBV24-1 with TRBJ2-7; 9 positions match TRBD1. Germline CDR1 is KGHDR and CDR2 is SFDVKD. After removal of 3 bases from V and 9 bases from J, the junction contained 11 bases not matched to a gene. The CDR3 covers 15 residues. For the CDR3, the DNA is TGTGCCACCAGTGATCCAGGACAGGGGAAATATGGGCAGTACTTC. Its translation: CATSDPGQGKYGQYF.

The V gene is TRBV6-1, the J gene TRBJ2-3; 10 bases are shared with TRBD2. With 8 bases clipped from V and 5 bases from J, the junction kept 7 bases outside the gene matches. Per germline, CDR1 MNHNS and CDR2 SASEGT. The CDR3 has 14 amino acids. CDR3 sequence (DNA): TGTGCCAGCTTGTCTAGCGGGGGTGGAGATACGCAGTATTTT. It codes for CASLSSGGGDTQYF.

This chain joins TRBV5-5 and TRBJ2-4; D is undetermined. Germline V gene data show CDR1 as SGHKS and CDR2 as YYEKEE (reference sequence). The CDR3 is made up of 13 amino acids. V lost 4 bases, J lost 4 bases, and 9 bases lay in between. The CDR3 is CASSPASKNIQYF. The CDR3 region has the DNA TGTGCCAGCAGCCCCGCCTCGAAAAACATTCAGTACTTC.